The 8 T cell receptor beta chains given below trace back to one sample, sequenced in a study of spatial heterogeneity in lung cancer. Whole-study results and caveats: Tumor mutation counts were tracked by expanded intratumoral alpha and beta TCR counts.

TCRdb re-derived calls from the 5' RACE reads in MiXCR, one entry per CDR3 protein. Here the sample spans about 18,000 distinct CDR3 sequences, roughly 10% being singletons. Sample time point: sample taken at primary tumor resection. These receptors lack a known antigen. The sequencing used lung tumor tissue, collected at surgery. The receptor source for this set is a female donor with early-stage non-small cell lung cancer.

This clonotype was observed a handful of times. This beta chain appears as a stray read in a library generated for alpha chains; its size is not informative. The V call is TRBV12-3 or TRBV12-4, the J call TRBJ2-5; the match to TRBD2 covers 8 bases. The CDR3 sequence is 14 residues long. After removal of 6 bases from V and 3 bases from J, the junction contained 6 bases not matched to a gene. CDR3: CASSLAGTEETQYF. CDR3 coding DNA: TGTGCCAGCAGCCTAGCGGGTACCGAAGAGACCCAGTACTTC.

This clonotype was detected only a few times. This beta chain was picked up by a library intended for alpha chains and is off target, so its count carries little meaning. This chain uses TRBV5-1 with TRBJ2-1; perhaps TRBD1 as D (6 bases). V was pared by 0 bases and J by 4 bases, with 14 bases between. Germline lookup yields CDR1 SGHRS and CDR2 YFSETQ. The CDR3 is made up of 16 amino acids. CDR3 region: CASSLEGQGSYNEQFF. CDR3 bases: TGCGCCAGCAGCTTGGAAGGGCAGGGGTCTTACAATGAGCAGTTCTTC.

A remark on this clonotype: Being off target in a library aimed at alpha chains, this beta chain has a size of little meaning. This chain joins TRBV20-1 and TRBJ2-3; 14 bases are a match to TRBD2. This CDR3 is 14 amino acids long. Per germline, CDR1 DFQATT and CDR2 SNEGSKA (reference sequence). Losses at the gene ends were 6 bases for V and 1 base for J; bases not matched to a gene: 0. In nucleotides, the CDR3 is TGCAGTGCGGGACTAGCGGGGGGCACAGATACGCAGTATTTT. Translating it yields CSAGLAGGTDTQYF.

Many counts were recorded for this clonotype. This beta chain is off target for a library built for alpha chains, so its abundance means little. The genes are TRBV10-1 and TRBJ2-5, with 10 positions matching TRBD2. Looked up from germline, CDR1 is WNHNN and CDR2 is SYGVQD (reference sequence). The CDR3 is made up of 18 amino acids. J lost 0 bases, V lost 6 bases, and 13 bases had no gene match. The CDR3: CASRPLLWLAGDQETQYF. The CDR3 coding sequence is TGCGCCAGCAGACCTCTCCTGTGGCTAGCGGGGGACCAAGAGACCCAGTACTTC.

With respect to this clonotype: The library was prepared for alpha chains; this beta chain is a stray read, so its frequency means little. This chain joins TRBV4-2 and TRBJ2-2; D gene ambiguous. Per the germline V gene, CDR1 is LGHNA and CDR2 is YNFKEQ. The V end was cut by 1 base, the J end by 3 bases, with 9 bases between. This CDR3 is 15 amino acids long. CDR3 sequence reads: CASSQVGLDTGELFF. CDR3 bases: TGTGCCAGCAGCCAAGTGGGTTTAGACACCGGGGAGCTGTTTTTT.

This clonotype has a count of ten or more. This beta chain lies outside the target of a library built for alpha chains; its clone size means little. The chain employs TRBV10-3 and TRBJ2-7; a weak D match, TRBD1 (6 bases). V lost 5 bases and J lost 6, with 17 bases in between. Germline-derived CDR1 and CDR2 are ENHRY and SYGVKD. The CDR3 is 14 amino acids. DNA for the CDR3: TGTGCCATCAGTTCATCAGGGGCGGATGGCGAGCAGTACTTC. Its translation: CAISSSGADGEQYF.

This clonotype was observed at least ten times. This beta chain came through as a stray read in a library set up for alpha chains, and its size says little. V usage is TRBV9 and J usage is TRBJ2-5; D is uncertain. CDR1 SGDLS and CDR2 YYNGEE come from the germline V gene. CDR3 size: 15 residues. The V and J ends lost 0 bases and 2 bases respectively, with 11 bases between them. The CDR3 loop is CASSVGLWAQETQYF. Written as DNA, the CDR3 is TGTGCCAGCAGCGTAGGGTTGTGGGCACAAGAGACCCAGTACTTC.

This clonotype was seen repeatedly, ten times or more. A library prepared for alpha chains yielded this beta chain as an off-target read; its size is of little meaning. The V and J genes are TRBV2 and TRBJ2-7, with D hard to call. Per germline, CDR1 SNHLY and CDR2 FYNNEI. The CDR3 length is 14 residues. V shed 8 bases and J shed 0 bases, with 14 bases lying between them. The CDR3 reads CASQARKSSYEQYF. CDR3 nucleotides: TGTGCCAGCCAAGCGCGGAAGAGCTCCTACGAGCAGTACTTC.